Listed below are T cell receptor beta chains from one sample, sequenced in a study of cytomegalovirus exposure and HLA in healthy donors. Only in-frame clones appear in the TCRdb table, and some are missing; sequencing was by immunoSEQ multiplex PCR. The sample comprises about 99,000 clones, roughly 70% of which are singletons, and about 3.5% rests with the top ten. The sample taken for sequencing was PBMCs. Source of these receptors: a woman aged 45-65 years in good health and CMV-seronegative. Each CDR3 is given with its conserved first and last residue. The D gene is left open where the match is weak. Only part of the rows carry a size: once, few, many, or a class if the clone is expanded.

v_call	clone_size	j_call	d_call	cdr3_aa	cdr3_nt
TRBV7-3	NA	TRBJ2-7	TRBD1	CASSSGQVLTYEQYF	TGTGCCAGCAGCTCGGGACAGGTCTTAACCTACGAGCAGTACTTC
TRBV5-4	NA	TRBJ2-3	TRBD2	CASSLAGGRADTQYF	TGTGCCAGCAGCTTAGCGGGAGGACGGGCAGATACGCAGTATTTT
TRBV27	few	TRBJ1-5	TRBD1	CASSLSETGKGQPQHF	TGTGCCAGCAGTTTATCGGAGACAGGGAAGGGTCAGCCCCAGCATTTT
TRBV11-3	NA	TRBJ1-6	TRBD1	CASSRDRSSPLHF	TGTGCCAGCAGTCGGGACAGATCTTCACCCCTCCACTTT
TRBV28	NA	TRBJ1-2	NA	CASSVAGLLINGYTF	TGTGCCAGCAGTGTCGCAGGGCTCCTAATTAATGGCTACACCTTC
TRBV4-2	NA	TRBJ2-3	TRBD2	CASSQGGLASDTQYF	TGTGCCAGCAGCCAAGGTGGACTAGCATCAGATACGCAGTATTTT
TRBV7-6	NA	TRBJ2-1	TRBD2	CASSYGLAGGTEQFF	TGTGCCAGCAGTTATGGACTAGCGGGAGGGACTGAGCAGTTCTTC
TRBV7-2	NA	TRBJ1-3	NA	CASSSTGANTIYF	TGTGCCAGCAGCTCGACTGGCGCAAACACCATATATTTT
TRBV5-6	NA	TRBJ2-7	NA	CASSLSGFEQYF	TGTGCCAGCAGCTTGTCAGGGTTCGAGCAGTACTTC
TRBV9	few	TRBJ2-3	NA	CASSVTRAGFDTQYF	TGTGCCAGCAGCGTTACCAGGGCCGGTTTCGATACGCAGTATTTT
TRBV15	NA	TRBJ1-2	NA	CATSRDLDRYGYTF	TGTGCCACCAGCAGAGATCTAGACAGGTATGGCTACACCTTC
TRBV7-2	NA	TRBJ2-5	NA	CASSQRLQETQYF	TGTGCCAGCAGCCAACGACTACAAGAGACCCAGTACTTC
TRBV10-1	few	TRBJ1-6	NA	CASMAREGYNSPLHF	TGCGCCAGCATGGCCAGGGAGGGCTATAATTCACCCCTCCACTTT
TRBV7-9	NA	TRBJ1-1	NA	CASSFYVSNTEAFF	TGTGCCAGCAGCTTTTATGTCTCGAACACTGAAGCTTTCTTT
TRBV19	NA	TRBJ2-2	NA	CASSKQGANTGELFF	TGTGCCAGTAGTAAACAGGGAGCAAACACCGGGGAGCTGTTTTTT